The sequence of this T cell receptor beta chain was determined in a study of blood T cell repertoires in COVID-19 (dated by TCRdb to 2018 to 2021). With regard to the full study: Collaborator samples came from the United States, Italy and Spain and covered acute and convalescent phases of COVID-19. The prospective study material was composed of cDNA or gDNA derived from T cells, B-cell-depleted T cells, or PBMCs. The dataset comprised deeply sampled blood TCRbeta repertoires from subjects exposed to, actively infected with, or recovered from COVID-19. The repertoires were released in a freely available public database intended as a resource for research on the immune response to SARS-CoV-2. Samples came from the ongoing ImmuneRACE study (first 160 participants) plus 1,254 subjects from 6 global collaborators. The sample metadata nearly always contained a de-identified subject ID, COVID-19 status, age in years and sex. Where available, HLA class I and class II types were taken from metadata supplied by the sample provider and were not determined by assay-based typing.

Comment on this clone: What antigen it recognizes has not been identified. Base-call qualities are not available, and no considerably larger clone is one nucleotide away.

In the germline V gene, CDR1 corresponds to LGHNA and CDR2 to YNFKEQ. V loses 0 bases, J loses 3 bases, and the germline ends lie 12 bases apart. The CDR3 starts with the cysteine, ends with the phenylalanine, and has 15 residues. The sequence is cut down to CDR3 DNA, 45 bases in frame from base 1. TCRbeta CDR3 regions were amplified from genomic DNA using the immunoSEQ Assay, a bias-controlled multiplex PCR. Processing in the source paper ran as follows. Nucleated cell counts per sample were estimated from amplification of reference gene primers within the assay. To quantify the absolute abundance of each unique TCRbeta CDR3 rearrangement, sequence reads were collapsed and filtered. Productive Simpson clonality was computed per sample as the square root of Simpson's diversity index over productive rearrangements. Not all clones reach the TCRdb copy of this immuneACCESS table, which keeps in-frame sequences only. Checked studies attribute under half of the gap to unresolved V genes and leave the rest unexplained. The DNA gave D and trimming, while V, J and clone size come from that table. The sample table contains fewer than 150,000 clones; only one count was recorded for approximately 84% of them. Approximately 20% of the sample belongs to the ten largest clones.

On the study overall, not on this receptor specifically: The quantity of clinical and demographic metadata differed by source and by participant and was supplied without curation.

A second Seattle source provided samples from volunteer blood donors who had recovered from COVID-19. The collaborating institutions used their own protocols to collect whole blood in K2EDTA tubes. Collaborator samples were shipped for TCRbeta analysis as frozen whole blood, isolated PBMCs, or DNA extracted from either sample type. This clonotype was sampled from a woman between 50 and 59 years old who had recovered from COVID-19. The sequence joins TRBV4-2 to TRBJ2-7; TRBD1 is possibly the D segment (5 matching bases). The specimen sequenced was peripheral blood. The sequenced DNA: TGTGCCAGCAGCCAAGAGAGGACATCCGGCTACGAGCAGTACTTC. Translated, this is CASSQERTSGYEQYF.